One sample yielded the 9 T cell receptor beta chains listed below, sequenced in a study of T-cell memory formation after mild COVID-19. From the 5' RACE reads, TCRdb called clonotypes with MiXCR, one entry per CDR3 protein. The data contain 300,000 to 400,000 distinct CDR3 sequences, 28% of them seen just once; the ten biggest clones take up approximately 13%. Sequenced input: PBMCs or a T cell subset sorted from them (not recorded which). Receptors were obtained from an adult woman who had mild COVID-19 (a few samples of this study predate the infection). Cell type and time point are not known.

This clonotype was picked up a small number of times. The chain is built from TRBV10-3 and TRBJ2-3; D call uncertain. Germline V gives CDR1 ENHRY, CDR2 SYGVKD. Trimming cost V 4 bases and J 2 bases, with 7 bases left between them. The CDR3 totals 13 residues. CDR3 protein: CAISGTTTDTQYF. The CDR3 DNA reads as TGTGCCATCAGTGGGACGACCACAGATACGCAGTATTTT.

This clonotype was seen only a few times. The DNA for the CDR3 is TGTGCCAGCAGCTTAGCGTGGGGAGGGGCCTCCATGTATTTT. Its protein is CASSLAWGGASMYF. This chain links TRBV7-2 with TRBJ2-3; 7 bases fit TRBD2. The CDR3 is 14 amino acids. Trimming cost V 0 bases and J 14 bases; bases outside gene matches: 11. CDR1 is SGHTA, CDR2 FQGNSA, per germline.

This clonotype was detected a few times. J is TRBJ1-6 and V is TRBV18; the D is unclear. The V gene's germline CDR1 is KGHSH and CDR2 LQKENI. The CDR3 runs 15 residues. The V and J ends lost 3 bases and 7 bases respectively, with 13 bases between them. The chain's CDR3 is CASSPRAEGNSPLHF. In DNA, the CDR3 is TGTGCCAGCTCACCTCGCGCAGAGGGAAATTCACCCCTCCACTTT.

This chain uses TRBV30 with TRBJ1-2, with D possibly TRBD1 on 6 matching bases. Germline CDR1 and CDR2: GTSNPN and SVGIG (reference sequence). The CDR3 runs 13 residues. Trimming left V 4 bases short and J 5 bases short, with 14 bases between. CDR3 DNA: TGTGCCTGGAATAGGCAGGGGAGATATGGCTACACCTTC. Translated, it gives CAWNRQGRYGYTF.

This clonotype was counted between two and nine times. This chain connects TRBV10-3 to TRBJ2-5; unclear D gene. V lost 0 bases to trimming and J lost 5 bases, with 10 bases between them. Germline CDR1 ENHRY, CDR2 SYGVKD. The CDR3 sequence is 14 residues long. CDR3: CAISESLGVETQYF. For the CDR3, the DNA is TGTGCCATCAGTGAGTCGCTAGGAGTTGAGACCCAGTACTTC.

The chain joins TRBV15 to TRBJ1-1; D might be TRBD1 (5 bases). This CDR3 comprises 15 residues. V shed 1 base and J shed 4 bases, with 13 bases lying between them. Germline-derived CDR1 and CDR2 are LNHNV and YYDKDF (reference sequence). The CDR3, as DNA: TGTGCCACCAGCAGAGCGGGGGGGGGTATCACTGAAGCTTTCTTT. Its translation is CATSRAGGGITEAFF. Looking up the rest from reference TRBV15 and TRBJ1-1 gives the full variable domain: DAMVIQNPRYQVTQFGKPVTLSCSQTLNHNVMYWYQQKSSQAPKLLFHYYDKDFNNEADTPDNFQSRRPNTSFCFLDIRSPGLGDTAMYLCATSRAGGGITEAFFGQGTRLTVV.

The chain uses TRBV18 and TRBJ2-3; 7 bases line up with TRBD1. CDR3 length equals 13 residues. In germline, CDR1 is KGHSH, CDR2 LQKENI. V gave up 6 bases and J gave up 4 bases; unmatched junction bases: 4. CDR3 bases: TGTGCCAGCTCCGAACAGGGGTCAGATACGCAGTATTTT. Translating gives CASSEQGSDTQYF.

This clonotype was recorded a few times. This chain links TRBV15 with TRBJ1-5, with TRBD1 matching 8 bases. CDR1 is LNHNV, CDR2 YYDKDF, per germline (reference sequence). The CDR3 sequence is 16 residues long. V gave up 0 bases and J gave up 3 bases; unmatched junction bases: 4. The CDR3 reads CATSREGDRFNQPQHF. CDR3 sequence (DNA): TGTGCCACCAGCAGAGAGGGGGACAGGTTCAATCAGCCCCAGCATTTT.

The J gene is TRBJ2-1, the V gene TRBV9; a weak D match, TRBD1 (6 bases). CDR1 and CDR2 (germline): SGDLS, YYNGEE. CDR3 size: 15 residues. Trimming removed 0 bases at V and 14 bases at J, with 21 bases between. For the CDR3, the DNA is TGTGCCAGCAGCGTAGCTGCGGACAGTAGGGGTCAGGAGTTCTTC. This translates into CASSVAADSRGQEFF.